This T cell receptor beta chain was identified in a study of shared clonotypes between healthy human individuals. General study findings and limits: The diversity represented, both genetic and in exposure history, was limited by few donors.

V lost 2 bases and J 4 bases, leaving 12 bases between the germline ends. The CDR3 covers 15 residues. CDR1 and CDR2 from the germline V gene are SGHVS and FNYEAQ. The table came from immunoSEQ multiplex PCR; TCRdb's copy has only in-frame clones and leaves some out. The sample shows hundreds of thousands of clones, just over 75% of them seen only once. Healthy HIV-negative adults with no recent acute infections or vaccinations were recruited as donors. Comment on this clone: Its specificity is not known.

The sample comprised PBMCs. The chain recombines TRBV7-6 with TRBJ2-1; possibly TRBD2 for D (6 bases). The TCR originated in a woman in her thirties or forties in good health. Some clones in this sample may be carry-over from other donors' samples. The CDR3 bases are TGTGCCAGCAGCTTAATCGCGGGATTTTACAATGAGCAGTTCTTC. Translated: CASSLIAGFYNEQFF.